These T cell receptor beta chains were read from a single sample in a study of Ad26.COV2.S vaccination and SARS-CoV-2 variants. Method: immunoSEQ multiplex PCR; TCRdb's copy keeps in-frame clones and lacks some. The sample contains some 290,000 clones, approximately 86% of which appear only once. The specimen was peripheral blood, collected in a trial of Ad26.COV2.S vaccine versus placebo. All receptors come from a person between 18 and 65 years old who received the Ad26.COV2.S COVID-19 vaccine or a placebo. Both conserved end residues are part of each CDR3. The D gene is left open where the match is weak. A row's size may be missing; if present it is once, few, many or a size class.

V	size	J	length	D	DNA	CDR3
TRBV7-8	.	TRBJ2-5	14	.	TGTGCCAGCAGCTTAGGGGGTTCACAAGAGACCCAGTACTTC	CASSLGGSQETQYF
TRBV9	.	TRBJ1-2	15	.	TGTGCCAGCAGTAACACACCGGGGGTCTCCTATGGCTACACCTTC	CASSNTPGVSYGYTF
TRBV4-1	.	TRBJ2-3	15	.	TGCGCCAGCAGCCAAGGGGGGCACGGCACAGATACGCAGTATTTT	CASSQGGHGTDTQYF
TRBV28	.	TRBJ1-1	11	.	TGTGCCAGCAGTTTTGGGGCCAGAGCTTTCTTT	CASSFGARAFF
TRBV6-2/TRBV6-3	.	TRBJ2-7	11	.	TGTGCCAGCAGTTACTCGTACCCTCAGTACTTC	CASSYSYPQYF
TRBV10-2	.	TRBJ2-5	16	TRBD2	TGCGCCAGCAGTGAGTCCGGGGGGGGCGGGGTCAAGACCCAGTACTTC	CASSESGGGGVKTQYF
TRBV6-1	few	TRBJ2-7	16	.	TGTGCCAGCAGTGAAGGGTCCGCCGGGAGACAGTACGAGCAGTACTTC	CASSEGSAGRQYEQYF
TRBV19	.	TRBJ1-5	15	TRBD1	TGTGCCAGTGGGACAGGGGCGAGGGATAATCAGCCCCAGCATTTT	CASGTGARDNQPQHF
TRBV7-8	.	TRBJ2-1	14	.	TGTGCCAGCATAGGTGAGAGCTCCTACAATGAGCAGTTCTTC	CASIGESSYNEQFF
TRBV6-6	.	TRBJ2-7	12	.	TGTGCCAGCAGTTACGCCGGCCACGAGCAGTACTTC	CASSYAGHEQYF
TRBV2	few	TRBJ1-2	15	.	TGTGCCAGCAGGGGAGTACAGAGTACTAACTATGGCTACACCTTC	CASRGVQSTNYGYTF
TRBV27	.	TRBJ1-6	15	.	TGTGCCAGCAGTTCGCTACAGGGTCGCGGGTCACCCCTCCACTTT	CASSSLQGRGSPLHF
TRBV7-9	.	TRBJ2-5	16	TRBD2	TGTGCCAGCAGCCAATCGACTAGCGGGTACCAAGAGACCCAGTACTTC	CASSQSTSGYQETQYF
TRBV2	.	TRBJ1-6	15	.	TGTGCCAGCAGGTCCCTCTTCGGGGGTAATTCACCCCTCCACTTT	CASRSLFGGNSPLHF
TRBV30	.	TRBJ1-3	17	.	TGTGCCTGGAGTGTAAGACCCAGTTTTAGCTCTGGAAACACCATATATTTT	CAWSVRPSFSSGNTIYF
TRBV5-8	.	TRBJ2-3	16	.	TGTGCCAGCAGCTTGGCCCTCCACGCGCTCACGGATACGCAGTATTTT	CASSLALHALTDTQYF
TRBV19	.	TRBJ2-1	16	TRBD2	TGTGCCAGTAGAAGGGCTAGCGGGGCCCCAGGCAATGAGCAGTTCTTC	CASRRASGAPGNEQFF
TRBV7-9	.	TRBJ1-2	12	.	TGTGCCAGCAGCCCTGTAGGCGCTGGCTACACCTTC	CASSPVGAGYTF
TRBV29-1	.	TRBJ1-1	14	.	TGCAGCGTTGATCCCCTACAGGGTAACACTGAAGCTTTCTTT	CSVDPLQGNTEAFF
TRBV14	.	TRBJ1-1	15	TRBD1	TGTGCCAGCAGCCTAGACAGGGTTGGAAACACTGAAGCTTTCTTT	CASSLDRVGNTEAFF
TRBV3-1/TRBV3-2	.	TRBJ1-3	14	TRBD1	TGTGCCAGCAGCCAATACGGACAGGGGTACACCATATATTTT	CASSQYGQGYTIYF
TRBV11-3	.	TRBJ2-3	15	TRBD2	TGTGCCAGCAGCCCTGGGACTAGCGGCACAGATACGCAGTATTTT	CASSPGTSGTDTQYF
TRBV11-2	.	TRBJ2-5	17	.	TGTGCCAGCAGCTCATCCTATCAGACGGCGTACCAAGAGACCCAGTACTTC	CASSSSYQTAYQETQYF
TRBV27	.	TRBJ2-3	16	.	TGTGCCAGCAGTTTAAAATCGGGGGGCAGAACAGATACGCAGTATTTT	CASSLKSGGRTDTQYF
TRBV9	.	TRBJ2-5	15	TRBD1	TGTGCCAGCAGCGTAGCGACAGGGGAGAGGGAGACCCAGTACTTC	CASSVATGERETQYF
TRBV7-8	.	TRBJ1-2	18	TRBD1	TGTGCCAGCAGCTTTTATTTAGGTTCCCAGGGACAGGGCTATGGCTACACCTTC	CASSFYLGSQGQGYGYTF
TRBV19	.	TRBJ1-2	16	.	TGTGCCAGTAGTATAGACTCGACAGGACGACCCTATGGCTACACCTTC	CASSIDSTGRPYGYTF
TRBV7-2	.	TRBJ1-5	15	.	TGTGCCAGCAGGTACGACCCAGGGGGCAATCAGCCCCAGCATTTT	CASRYDPGGNQPQHF
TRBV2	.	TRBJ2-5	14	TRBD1	TGTGCCAGCAAGGGGACAGGGCGCTTAGAGACCCAGTACTTC	CASKGTGRLETQYF
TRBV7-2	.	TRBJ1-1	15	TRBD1	TGTGCCAGCAGCTTAGCCTCGACAGGGTCGGGTGAAGCTTTCTTT	CASSLASTGSGEAFF
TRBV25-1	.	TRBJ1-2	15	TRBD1	TGTGCCAGCAGTGAGACAGGGGGCGCATACTATGGCTACACCTTC	CASSETGGAYYGYTF
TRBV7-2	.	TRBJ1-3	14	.	TGTGCCAGCAGCCCAACAGGGTGGGGAAACACCATATATTTT	CASSPTGWGNTIYF
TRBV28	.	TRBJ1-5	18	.	TGTGCCAGCAGTGTGAACGATAAGGGTGGGTCGCCCCGGTCGCCCCAGCATTTT	CASSVNDKGGSPRSPQHF
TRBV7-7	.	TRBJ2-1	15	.	TGTGCCAGCAGCCCCCAAGGGGGGCGAGACAATGAGCAGTTCTTC	CASSPQGGRDNEQFF
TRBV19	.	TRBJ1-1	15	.	TGTGCCAGTAGTATCATGCCGGGGGCGGACACTGAAGCTTTCTTT	CASSIMPGADTEAFF
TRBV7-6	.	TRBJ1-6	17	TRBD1	TGTGCCAGCAGCGCCCGACAGGGGCTCTCCTATAATTCACCCCTCCACTTT	CASSARQGLSYNSPLHF
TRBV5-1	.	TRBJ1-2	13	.	TGCGCCAGCAGCTTGGAAGCTAACTATGGCTACACCTTC	CASSLEANYGYTF
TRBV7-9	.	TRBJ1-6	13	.	TGTGCCAGCAGCTTCCTCGAAGGGGCACCCCTCCACTTT	CASSFLEGAPLHF
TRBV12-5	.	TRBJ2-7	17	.	TGTGCTAGTGGTTTTATGGTCCTCCGGGACACCTCCTACGAGCAGTACTTC	CASGFMVLRDTSYEQYF
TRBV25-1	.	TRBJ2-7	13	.	TGTGCCAGCAGTGAGAGGTGGACCTACGAGCAGTACTTC	CASSERWTYEQYF
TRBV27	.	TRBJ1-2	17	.	TGTGCCAGCAGTTTACTAGGTGCCGAGGGGTTCATGGGTGGCTACACCTTC	CASSLLGAEGFMGGYTF
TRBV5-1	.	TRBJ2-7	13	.	TGCGCCAGCAGCTTGGAAGTTAGTTACGAGCAGTACTTC	CASSLEVSYEQYF
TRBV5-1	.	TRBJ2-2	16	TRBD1	TGCGCCAGCAGCTTGCGCCCCCGACAGGGCACCGGGGAGCTGTTTTTT	CASSLRPRQGTGELFF
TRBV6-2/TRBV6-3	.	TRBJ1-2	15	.	TGTGCCAGCAGTACCCAGACCGTTACTAACTATGGCTACACCTTC	CASSTQTVTNYGYTF
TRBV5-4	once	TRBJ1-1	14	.	TGTGCCAGCAGCCCATCTGGAATTGACACTGAAGCTTTCTTT	CASSPSGIDTEAFF
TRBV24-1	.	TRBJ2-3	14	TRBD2	TGTGCCACCAGTGATATAGCGGGGGGAGATACGCAGTATTTT	CATSDIAGGDTQYF
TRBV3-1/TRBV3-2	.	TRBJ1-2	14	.	TGTGCCAGCAGCCCACAATCTCAAAACTATGGCTACACCTTC	CASSPQSQNYGYTF
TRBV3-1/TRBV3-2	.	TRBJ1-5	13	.	TGTGCCAGCAGCCAATGGACAGATCAGCCCCAGCATTTT	CASSQWTDQPQHF
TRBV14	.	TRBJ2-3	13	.	TGTGCCAGCAGCCAAGATGGAGTAGATACGCAGTATTTT	CASSQDGVDTQYF
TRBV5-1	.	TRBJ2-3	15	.	TGCGCCAGCAGCTTGCCCACTAGCTCCACAGATACGCAGTATTTT	CASSLPTSSTDTQYF
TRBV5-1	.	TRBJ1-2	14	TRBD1	TGCGCCAGCACCATGGACAGGCCGGACTATGGCTACACCTTC	CASTMDRPDYGYTF
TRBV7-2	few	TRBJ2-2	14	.	TGTGCCAGCAGCTTACACAAGAACACCGGGGAGCTGTTTTTT	CASSLHKNTGELFF
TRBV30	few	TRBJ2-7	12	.	TGTGCCTGGAGTGGGTCCCCCTACGAGCAGTACTTC	CAWSGSPYEQYF
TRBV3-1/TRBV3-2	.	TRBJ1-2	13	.	TGTGCCAGCAGCCAAGTCCAGGACTATGGCTACACCTTC	CASSQVQDYGYTF
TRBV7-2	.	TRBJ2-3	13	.	TGTGCCAGCAGCTTAGCCTCTAGAGATACGCAGTATTTT	CASSLASRDTQYF